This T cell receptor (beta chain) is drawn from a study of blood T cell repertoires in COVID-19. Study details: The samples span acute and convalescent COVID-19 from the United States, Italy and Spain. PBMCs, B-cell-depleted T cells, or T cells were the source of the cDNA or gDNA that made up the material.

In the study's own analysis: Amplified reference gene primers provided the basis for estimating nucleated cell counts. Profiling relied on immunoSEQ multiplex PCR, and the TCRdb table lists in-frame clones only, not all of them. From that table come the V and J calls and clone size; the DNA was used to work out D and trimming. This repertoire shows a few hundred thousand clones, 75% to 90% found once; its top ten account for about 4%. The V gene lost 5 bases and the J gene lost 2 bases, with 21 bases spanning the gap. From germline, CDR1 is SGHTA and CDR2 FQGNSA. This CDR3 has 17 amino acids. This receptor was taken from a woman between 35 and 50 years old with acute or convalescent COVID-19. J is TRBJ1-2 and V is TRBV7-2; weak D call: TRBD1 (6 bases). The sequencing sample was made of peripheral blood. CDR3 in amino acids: CASSLDRGIVSNYGYTF. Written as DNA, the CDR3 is TGTGCCAGCAGCCTTGATAGGGGGATAGTGAGCAACTATGGCTACACCTTC.